Sequencing of this TCR beta chain was carried out in a study of cytomegalovirus exposure and HLA in healthy donors. A remark on this clone: Its matching antigen is unknown.

13 Jbeta primers and 60 Vbeta primers were used for the PCR. Under the authors' procedure: An analysis performed later counted about 80 million unique TCR beta chains (around 11 million of them shared). Some clones are missing from TCRdb's copy, which holds only in-frame ones; the method was immunoSEQ multiplex PCR. V and J calls and clone size are copied from that table; D and trimming were computed from the DNA. The data hold approximately 100,000 clones, with approximately 86% observed a single time. With 2 bases removed from V and 5 bases from J, the gap between germline ends came to 17 bases. This CDR3 has 16 amino acids. Germline V CDR1 and CDR2: SGHVS, FQNEAQ. Points from the study as a whole: In vitro data verified three CMV-associated chains as specific for CMV antigens. Other equally common chains were less clonally expanded than HLA-associated TCR beta chains, a later analysis showed. In a later analysis, donors in an Asian-associated ancestry cluster reportedly had fewer N-insertions in productive TCRs than the cohort mean.

The origin of this receptor is a man aged 30 to 39 in good health and CMV-seropositive. The chain is built from TRBV7-8 and TRBJ2-3; possibly TRBD2 for D (5 bases). The sample consisted of PBMCs. The CDR3 coding sequence is TGTGCCAGCAGCTTATGGGCCAGAAGTGCGGGAGATACGCAGTATTTT. Protein product: CASSLWARSAGDTQYF.